Listed below are T cell receptor beta chains from one sample, sequenced in a study of blood T cell repertoires in COVID-19. Sequencing was performed with immunoSEQ multiplex PCR; in TCRdb, only in-frame clones are kept and a portion is missing. The table includes 350,000 or so clones, roughly 90% detected once. The sequenced sample was PBMCs or T cells enriched from blood (not recorded which). These receptors came from a woman under 40 who had recovered from COVID-19. Each CDR3 is given with its conserved first and last residue. Clone size appears in some rows only: once, few, many, or a class for an expanded clone.

J gene | V gene | clone size | CDR3 protein
TRBJ1-1 | TRBV4-3 | NA | CASSQVSGSEAFF
TRBJ2-5 | TRBV28 | few | CASSHDRRPEETQYF
TRBJ1-1 | TRBV5-4 | few | CASSFGGNTEAFF
TRBJ1-6 | TRBV28 | NA | CASSLGGKYNSPLHF
TRBJ2-7 | TRBV19 | NA | CASSIAGEPYEQYF
TRBJ1-3 | TRBV15 | few | CATSRDRVNTIYF
TRBJ1-1 | TRBV28 | NA | CASSLASGTLNTEAFF
TRBJ2-7 | TRBV29-1 | NA | CSVEGTGHYEQYF
TRBJ1-1 | TRBV28 | NA | CASSGPGTGGQNTEAFF
TRBJ1-5 | TRBV2 | NA | CASSAGSSNQPQHF
TRBJ1-2 | TRBV29-1 | NA | CSAGPGGALGGYTF
TRBJ1-1 | TRBV10-2 | NA | CASSEQGEDGAFF
TRBJ1-1 | TRBV6-1 | NA | CASRDGGGGLTEAFF
TRBJ2-7 | TRBV25-1 | once | CASRKTGTETPYF
TRBJ1-1 | TRBV4-1 | NA | CASSLLTSTEAFF
TRBJ1-5 | TRBV5-6 | NA | CASSLEGNSNQPQHF
TRBJ2-5 | TRBV2 | NA | CASGGTSGGARETQYF
TRBJ2-2 | TRBV5-1 | NA | CASSLSAHSNTGELFF
TRBJ1-3 | TRBV19 | NA | CASSWTGSHSGNTIYF
TRBJ2-3 | TRBV3-1/TRBV3-2 | NA | CASSLARRLAGPTDTQYF
TRBJ1-6 | TRBV4-2 | NA | CASSQGQGESAPLHF
TRBJ2-2 | TRBV4-1 | NA | CASSRLQGTGELFF
TRBJ1-2 | TRBV5-1 | NA | CASSPEGLGTEYGYTF
TRBJ2-1 | TRBV9 | NA | CASSVEQGTGFYNEQFF
TRBJ2-2 | TRBV5-1 | NA | CASSLGLVGTGELFF
TRBJ2-1 | TRBV7-2 | once | CASSIDSSYNEQFF
TRBJ2-2 | TRBV5-6 | few | CASSFLGEVSTGELFF
TRBJ1-1 | TRBV28 | NA | CASSQTGGGKAEAFF
TRBJ1-1 | TRBV10-2 | NA | CASSESTRGEAFF
TRBJ2-1 | TRBV5-1 | NA | CASSSTGTSGVYNEQFF
TRBJ2-3 | TRBV7-6 | NA | CASTRRAGESTDTQYF
TRBJ2-4 | TRBV28 | NA | CASRSNRDIQYF
TRBJ2-5 | TRBV9 | NA | CASSPQGARQETQYF
TRBJ2-7 | TRBV5-1 | NA | CASSDQPGHLSYEQYF
TRBJ1-2 | TRBV14 | once | CASSQDRLAGYTF